Listed below are T cell receptor beta chains from one sample, sequenced in a study of shared clonotypes between healthy human individuals. Using immunoSEQ multiplex PCR, the repertoire was profiled, and TCRdb retains in-frame clones only, with some absent. The sample lists around 99,000 clones, almost 70% occurring once. The sample was memory CD8+ T cells sorted from blood. The receptors originated from a man aged 25-45 years in good health. The CDR3 runs from the conserved cysteine through the conserved F or W. The order of the fields is D gene, CDR3 length, V gene, clone size, J gene, CDR3 protein, CDR3 DNA. A D gene is named only where the DNA matches it firmly. Expanded clones get a size class; other rows say once, few or many, or leave the size out.

>NA|12|TRBV28|NA|TRBJ2-7
CASSNLLAERYF
TGTGCCAGCAGTAACCTCTTGGCGGAACGATACTTC
>NA|15|TRBV11-2|NA|TRBJ1-5
CASSLSSLSNQPQHF
TGTGCCAGCAGCCTGTCCAGTCTTAGCAATCAGCCCCAGCATTTT
>NA|15|TRBV6-5|NA|TRBJ1-1
CASSYSPRMNTEAFF
TGTGCCAGCAGTTACTCGCCCCGAATGAACACTGAAGCTTTCTTT
>TRBD2|18|TRBV9|few|TRBJ2-5
CASSKRDGTSGTQETQYF
TGTGCCAGCAGCAAGCGTGACGGGACTAGCGGGACCCAAGAGACCCAGTACTTC
>NA|13|TRBV7-8|NA|TRBJ2-3
CASSGLSTDTQYF
TGTGCCAGCAGCGGGCTTAGCACAGATACGCAGTATTTT
>NA|16|TRBV27|NA|TRBJ1-1
CASIPIVGGLNTEAFF
TGTGCCAGCATCCCGATCGTCGGGGGACTGAACACTGAAGCTTTCTTT
>TRBD1|17|TRBV5-1|NA|TRBJ2-1
CASSFGQGAFSYNEQFF
TGCGCCAGCAGCTTCGGACAGGGGGCCTTCTCCTACAATGAGCAGTTCTTC
>NA|14|TRBV11-2|NA|TRBJ2-7
CASTFHGGPYEQYF
TGTGCCAGCACATTCCACGGGGGCCCCTACGAGCAGTACTTC
>NA|14|TRBV7-9|few|TRBJ2-7
CASSLSGSRNEQYF
TGTGCCAGCAGCTTAAGTGGGTCCCGTAATGAGCAGTACTTC
>TRBD2|15|TRBV19|NA|TRBJ2-1
CASSSSGRQNNEQFF
TGTGCCAGTAGTAGCAGCGGGAGGCAAAACAATGAGCAGTTCTTC
>NA|12|TRBV7-2|NA|TRBJ2-7
CASTLMSDEQYF
TGTGCCAGCACCCTTATGAGCGACGAGCAGTACTTC
>NA|12|TRBV6-6|NA|TRBJ2-1
CASSYQNNEQFF
TGTGCCAGCAGTTACCAAAACAATGAGCAGTTCTTC
>NA|13|TRBV28|NA|TRBJ2-2
CASRDLPTGELFF
TGTGCCAGCAGAGACTTACCCACCGGGGAGCTGTTTTTT
>NA|13|TRBV28|NA|TRBJ1-1
CAANEWVGTEAFF
TGTGCAGCGAATGAATGGGTCGGGACTGAAGCTTTCTTT
>TRBD1|15|TRBV28|NA|TRBJ2-7
CASLKDRDRPYEQYF
TGTGCCAGCTTAAAAGACCGGGACAGACCCTACGAGCAGTACTTC
>NA|14|TRBV6-1|NA|TRBJ2-2
CASSVGAETGELFF
TGTGCCAGCAGTGTGGGGGCAGAGACCGGGGAGCTGTTTTTT
>NA|14|TRBV6-5|NA|TRBJ1-1
CASSYRGTFTEAFF
TGTGCCAGCAGTTACCGGGGGACATTCACTGAAGCTTTCTTT
>NA|15|TRBV6-4|many|TRBJ2-2
CASSDSGQNTGELFF
TGTGCCAGCAGTGACTCGGGACAAAACACCGGGGAGCTGTTTTTT
>NA|15|TRBV5-1|few|TRBJ2-2
CASSSGGSRTGELFF
TGCGCCAGCAGCTCGGGTGGGAGCCGAACCGGGGAGCTGTTTTTT
>NA|15|TRBV29-1|NA|TRBJ2-7
CSVEGGPGEEGEQYF
TGCAGCGTTGAAGGGGGTCCAGGGGAAGAGGGCGAGCAGTACTTC
>NA|18|TRBV5-5|NA|TRBJ2-6
CASSLTGAGFSGANVLTF
TGTGCCAGCAGCTTAACCGGGGCCGGATTCTCTGGGGCCAACGTCCTGACTTTC
>TRBD2|16|TRBV6-6|NA|TRBJ2-1
CASRSLGLAGKDEQFF
TGTGCCAGCAGGAGCCTAGGACTAGCGGGAAAAGATGAGCAGTTCTTC
>TRBD1|13|TRBV2|NA|TRBJ2-7
CASNRGGVYEQYF
TGTGCCAGCAATCGAGGGGGCGTCTACGAGCAGTACTTC
>TRBD1|15|TRBV27|NA|TRBJ2-7
CASSTARQGVYEQYF
TGTGCCAGCAGTACCGCCCGACAGGGGGTGTACGAGCAGTACTTC
>TRBD2|15|TRBV4-1|NA|TRBJ2-7
CASSPGLAAPYEQYF
TGCGCCAGCAGCCCGGGACTAGCGGCCCCCTACGAGCAGTACTTC
>TRBD1|14|TRBV29-1|NA|TRBJ2-5
CSVEEGQGEETQYF
TGCAGCGTTGAAGAAGGGCAGGGGGAAGAGACCCAGTACTTC
>NA|11|TRBV6-1|NA|TRBJ1-2
CASSESYGYTF
TGTGCCAGCAGTGAATCCTATGGCTACACCTTC
>NA|15|TRBV5-1|few|TRBJ1-2
CASRDRVSANYGYTF
TGCGCCAGCAGAGATCGTGTGTCGGCTAACTATGGCTACACCTTC